The sequence of this T cell receptor beta chain was determined in a study of beta chain features in type 1 diabetes. There are 14 residues in the CDR3. The ends lost 1 base at V and 6 bases at J; junction bases unmatched: 3. Germline V gene lookup returns CDR1 SGHRS and CDR2 YFSETQ. To note about this clone: Its antigen is still unknown.

Study results and caveats: Fewer insertions but more deletions were seen at VDJ junctions in type 1 diabetes patients. TCRB CDR3 length was moderately but significantly reduced in all four CD4+ subsets of Type 1 diabetes patients. The study found that naive, central memory and Treg TCRB repertoires appeared more similar in patients than in healthy donors.

TCRB transcripts that were expressed got sequenced, as all of the isolated RNA had been reverse transcribed. Repertoires were generated with immunoSEQ multiplex PCR, while TCRdb's copy carries only in-frame clones and drops some. In the table there are around 190,000 clones, 13% of which are singletons. CD4+ naive, central memory, regulatory and stem cell-like memory cells were sorted via CD45RO/CCR7/CD25/CD127/CD95/CD27. Sequences were obtained from central memory CD4+ T cells from blood. This chain joins TRBV5-1 and TRBJ2-1; TRBD1 agrees at 8 bases. The sequence came from a woman in her late teens or twenties in good health. The CDR3 is CASSLTGTGNEQFF. CDR3 bases: TGCGCCAGCAGCTTGACCGGGACAGGCAATGAGCAGTTCTTC.